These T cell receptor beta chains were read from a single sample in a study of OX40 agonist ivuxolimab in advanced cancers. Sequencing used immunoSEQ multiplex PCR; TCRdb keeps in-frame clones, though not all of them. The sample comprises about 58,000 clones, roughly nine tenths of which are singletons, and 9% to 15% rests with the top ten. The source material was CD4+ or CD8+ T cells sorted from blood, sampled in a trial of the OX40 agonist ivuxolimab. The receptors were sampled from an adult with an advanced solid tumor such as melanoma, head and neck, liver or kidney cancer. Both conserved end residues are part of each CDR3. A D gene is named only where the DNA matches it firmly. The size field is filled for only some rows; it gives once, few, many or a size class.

TGTGCCAGCAGCTTGGAGACGTCTCGCGAGTACGAGCAGTACTTC CASSLETSREYEQYF TRBJ2-7 . . TRBV5-4
TGTGCCAGCAGTGCCGGGACAGGAGAAACTGAAGCTTTCTTT CASSAGTGETEAFF TRBJ1-1 . . TRBV21-1
TGTGCCAGCAGTGAATTGGGGACAGCAAACACCATATATTTT CASSELGTANTIYF TRBJ1-3 TRBD1 . TRBV6-1
TGTGCCAGCAGCCAGCAACAGGGGTCCACTTTAGAAGCTTTCTTT CASSQQQGSTLEAFF TRBJ1-1 TRBD1 . TRBV4-2
TGCGCCAGCAGGATGCGGGAGTCTTCCTACGAGCAGTACTTC CASRMRESSYEQYF TRBJ2-7 TRBD2 . TRBV5-1
TGTGCCAGCAGCACCGCAGCGGGAGTCAATGAGCAGTTCTTC CASSTAAGVNEQFF TRBJ2-1 TRBD2 . TRBV11-2
TGTGCCAGCAGCCCTTGGCCAGGGTGGGTTGTAACTTTCTTT CASSPWPGWVVTFF TRBJ1-1 . once TRBV7-9
TGTGCCAGCAGCTCGCCCCGAACCGGGACAATCTACGAGCAGTACTTC CASSSPRTGTIYEQYF TRBJ2-7 . . TRBV11-2
TGTGCCAGTAGTACCGGGACAAGTAACAATGAGCAGTTCTTC CASSTGTSNNEQFF TRBJ2-1 . . TRBV19
TGTGCCAGCCGGCCTGGAGGGAACACTGAAGCTTTCTTT CASRPGGNTEAFF TRBJ1-1 . . TRBV6-5
TGTGCCAGCAGCTTAGGACCCCGAGACGAAAAACTGTTTTTT CASSLGPRDEKLFF TRBJ1-4 . . TRBV11-2
TGTGCCAGCAGCGTAAAACTAGCGGGAGGTGAGCAGTTCTTC CASSVKLAGGEQFF TRBJ2-1 TRBD2 . TRBV9
TGTGCCAGCAGTGAAACTCCTAGCGGGAGGGCCACAGATACGCAGTATTTT CASSETPSGRATDTQYF TRBJ2-3 TRBD2 . TRBV2
TGTGCCAGCAGCGTAGAACGAACAGGACAACCGAACACTGAAGCTTTCTTT CASSVERTGQPNTEAFF TRBJ1-1 . . TRBV9
TGTGCCAGCAGCGTAGGAGGGACCGCCGGGGAGCTGTTTTTT CASSVGGTAGELFF TRBJ2-2 . . TRBV9
TGTGCCAGCAGCTCGTCGAGGTACGGGGCGGACACTGAAGCTTTCTTT CASSSSRYGADTEAFF TRBJ1-1 . . TRBV7-2
TGTGCCAGCAGCTCTGGGGGATCGGAGCAGTTCTTC CASSSGGSEQFF TRBJ2-1 . . TRBV13
TGTGCCAGCAGCTTAGTCGGGATCGGCACCGGGGAGCTGTTTTTT CASSLVGIGTGELFF TRBJ2-2 . . TRBV7-8
TGTGCCAGCGAGGGGACTAGCGGGACCTACGAGCAGTACTTC CASEGTSGTYEQYF TRBJ2-7 TRBD2 once TRBV6-6
TGTGCTAGCAGCTTAGAATCCGGCTACGAGCAGTACTTC CASSLESGYEQYF TRBJ2-7 . . TRBV7-7
TGTGCCAGCAGCGGTATGAACTACGAGCAGTACTTC CASSGMNYEQYF TRBJ2-7 . . TRBV11-1
TGCGCCAGCAGCTTGGGTCGCGACACCTATAATTCACCCCTCCACTTT CASSLGRDTYNSPLHF TRBJ1-6 . . TRBV5-1
TGTGCCAGCTCGGAGGGAGAAGAGACCCAGTACTTC CASSEGEETQYF TRBJ2-5 . . TRBV19
TGTGCCAGCTCATCGACCCGGGACGGACCTAATCAGCCCCAGCATTTT CASSSTRDGPNQPQHF TRBJ1-5 . . TRBV18
TGTGCCAGTAGTATAGGGTACGGGTCTAACTATGGCTACACCTTC CASSIGYGSNYGYTF TRBJ1-2 . . TRBV19
TGTGCCAGCAGCTCCCGAAGTGGGACAGAGGTGGGGGATGAGCAGTTCTTC CASSSRSGTEVGDEQFF TRBJ2-1 TRBD1 . TRBV5-6
TGCGCCAGCAGCCAAGAGAGGGTGGGGGAAAAACTGTTTTTT CASSQERVGEKLFF TRBJ1-4 . few TRBV4-1
TGCGCCAGCAGCTGGGGGACTAGCGGGAGGGCCAATGTTTTGAACACCGGGGAGCTGTTTTTT CASSWGTSGRANVLNTGELFF TRBJ2-2 TRBD2 . TRBV5-1
TGCGCCAGCAGCTATTCTACCGGGACAGTCAACTATGGCTACACCTTC CASSYSTGTVNYGYTF TRBJ1-2 TRBD1 . TRBV4-1
TGTGCCAGCAGCGAACCGCTAGCTGGCACAGATACGCAGTATTTT CASSEPLAGTDTQYF TRBJ2-3 . . TRBV13
TGTGCCAGCAGCGCCGGGCCCGCCTCTGGAAACACCATATATTTT CASSAGPASGNTIYF TRBJ1-3 . once TRBV7-2
TGTGCCAGCAGCTCGCGAGAAGCCAAAAACATTCAGTACTTC CASSSREAKNIQYF TRBJ2-4 . . TRBV13
TGTGCCAGCAGCCAAGAGAGGGGGGGCCTCGGAGGGTGGGATAATTCACCCCTCCACTTT CASSQERGGLGGWDNSPLHF TRBJ1-6 . . TRBV4-2
TGTGCCAGCACAACCTTGGGCATTTACAATGAGCAGTTCTTC CASTTLGIYNEQFF TRBJ2-1 . . TRBV5-4
TGTGCCGTTGACCAGGACACAGATACGCAGTATTTT CAVDQDTDTQYF TRBJ2-3 . . TRBV7-9
TGTGCCAGCAAGCACGAGACCGCCCTGACAGATACGCAGTATTTT CASKHETALTDTQYF TRBJ2-3 . . TRBV2
TGTGCCAGCAGCTTCCGAGGGAGCTCCTACAATGAGCAGTTCTTC CASSFRGSSYNEQFF TRBJ2-1 . . TRBV13
TGTGCCAGCAGCGAACTAGCGGGCCGTAGTAATGAGCAGTTCTTC CASSELAGRSNEQFF TRBJ2-1 TRBD2 . TRBV2
TGTGCCAGCAGTTTATTGGGGCTAGCGGGCCGATCCTACAATGAGCAGTTCTTC CASSLLGLAGRSYNEQFF TRBJ2-1 TRBD2 . TRBV28
TGTGCCAGCAGTGGAGGGGGGGCTAATGAAAAACTGTTTTTT CASSGGGANEKLFF TRBJ1-4 . . TRBV7-9